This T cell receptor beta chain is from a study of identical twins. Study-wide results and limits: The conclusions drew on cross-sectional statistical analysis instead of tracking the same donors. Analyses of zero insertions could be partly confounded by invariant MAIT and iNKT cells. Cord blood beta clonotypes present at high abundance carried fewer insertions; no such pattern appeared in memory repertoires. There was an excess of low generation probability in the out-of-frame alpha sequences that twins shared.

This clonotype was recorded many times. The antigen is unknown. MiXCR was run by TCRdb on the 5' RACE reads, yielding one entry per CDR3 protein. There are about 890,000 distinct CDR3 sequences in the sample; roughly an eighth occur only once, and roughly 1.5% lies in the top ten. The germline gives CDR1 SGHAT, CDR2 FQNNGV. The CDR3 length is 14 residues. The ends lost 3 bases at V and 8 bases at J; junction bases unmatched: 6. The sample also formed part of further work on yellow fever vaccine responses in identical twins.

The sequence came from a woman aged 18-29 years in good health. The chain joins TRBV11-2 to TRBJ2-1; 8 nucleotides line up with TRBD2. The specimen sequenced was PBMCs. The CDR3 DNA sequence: TGTGCCAGCAGCTTCCAGGGACTAGAAGATGAGCAGTTCTTC. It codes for CASSFQGLEDEQFF.